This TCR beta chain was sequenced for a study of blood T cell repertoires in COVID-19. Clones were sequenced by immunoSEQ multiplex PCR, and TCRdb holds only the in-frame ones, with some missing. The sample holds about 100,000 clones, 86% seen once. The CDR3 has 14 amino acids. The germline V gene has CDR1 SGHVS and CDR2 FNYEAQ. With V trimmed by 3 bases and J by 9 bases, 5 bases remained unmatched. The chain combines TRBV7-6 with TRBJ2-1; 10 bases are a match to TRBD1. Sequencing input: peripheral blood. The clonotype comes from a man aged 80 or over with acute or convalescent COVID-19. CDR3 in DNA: TGTGCCAGCAGCTTGCCGGGACAGGGGCTTGAGCAGTTCTTC. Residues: CASSLPGQGLEQFF.